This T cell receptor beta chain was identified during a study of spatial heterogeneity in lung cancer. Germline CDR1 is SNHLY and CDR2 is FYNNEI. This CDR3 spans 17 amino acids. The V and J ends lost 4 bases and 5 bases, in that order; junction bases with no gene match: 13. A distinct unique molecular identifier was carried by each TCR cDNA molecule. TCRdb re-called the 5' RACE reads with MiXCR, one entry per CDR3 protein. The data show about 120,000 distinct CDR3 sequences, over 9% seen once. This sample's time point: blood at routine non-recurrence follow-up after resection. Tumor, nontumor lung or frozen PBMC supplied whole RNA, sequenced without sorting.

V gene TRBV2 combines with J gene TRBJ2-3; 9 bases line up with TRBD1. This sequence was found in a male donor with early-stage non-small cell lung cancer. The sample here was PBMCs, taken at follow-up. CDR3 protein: CASSVLRDREGVDTQYF. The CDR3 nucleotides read TGTGCCAGCAGTGTTCTCCGGGACAGGGAAGGGGTAGATACGCAGTATTTT.